Listed below are T cell receptor beta chains from one sample, sequenced in a study of cytomegalovirus exposure and HLA in healthy donors. Measured with immunoSEQ multiplex PCR; TCRdb has only the in-frame clones, and not every one. The table shows 120,000 to 150,000 clones, with around 76% occurring only once. What was sequenced was PBMCs. All receptors derive from a man younger than 35 in good health and CMV-seronegative. Each CDR3 is given without its conserved first and last residue.

CDR3	V	J
ASSLAGQWEQF	TRBV11-1	TRBJ2-1
ASSSQGRGRSYEQY	TRBV7-2	TRBJ2-7
ASGRTGGTEAF	TRBV12-5	TRBJ1-1
ASSQLGTGISSQPQH	TRBV4-2	TRBJ1-5
AISESPRQGLIYEQY	TRBV10-3	TRBJ2-7
ASTPGLGAEAF	TRBV10-1	TRBJ1-1
ASSQDGGGSWDEQY	TRBV4-2	TRBJ2-7
ASYRASGYEQY	TRBV2	TRBJ2-7
ASSIEDRGRANTEAF	TRBV19	TRBJ1-1
ASSSTGPGYEQY	TRBV5-1	TRBJ2-7
ASSLGGAGRNEQF	TRBV6-5	TRBJ2-1
ASSVGGQGHQPQH	TRBV6-1	TRBJ1-5
ASSYTGEIGYT	TRBV6-5	TRBJ1-2
ASSTDSFTEAF	TRBV6-5	TRBJ1-1
ASSLFAAGGIGEQF	TRBV27	TRBJ2-1
ASSRGGNSYGYT	TRBV14	TRBJ1-2
ASSIANSGGSNQPQH	TRBV19	TRBJ1-5
ASSVELSTEAF	TRBV9	TRBJ1-1
ASSELLAGGLYEQY	TRBV10-1	TRBJ2-7
ASRPEGMVRGQVEAF	TRBV11-2	TRBJ1-1
SVPYIPQGAGTSTQY	TRBV29-1	TRBJ2-3
ASSLFSPGNTEAF	TRBV5-6	TRBJ1-1
ASSLGEGLRSPLH	TRBV5-8	TRBJ1-6
AWELIPDTEAF	TRBV30	TRBJ1-1
ASRGPTGGDTEAF	TRBV2	TRBJ1-1
ASSFTGLRDTQY	TRBV28	TRBJ2-3
ASSPDAGDSYNEQF	TRBV7-9	TRBJ2-1
ASSALGQTDTEAF	TRBV9	TRBJ1-1
ASKGLDYNEQF	TRBV19	TRBJ2-1
ASSPSRRAESQY	TRBV4-1	TRBJ2-7
ASSLAMGGHTQY	TRBV5-1	TRBJ2-3
SAAGGPNTGELF	TRBV29-1	TRBJ2-2
SSSVQGNEQF	TRBV7-9	TRBJ2-1
ASSRQGGLAGEQY	TRBV7-2	NA
ASSLTGLDYGYT	TRBV7-2	TRBJ1-2
ASSYSRDRGLDEQY	TRBV6-6	TRBJ2-7
ASISQGVTEAF	TRBV28	TRBJ1-1
ASSEYRSDRGGNEQF	TRBV25-1	TRBJ2-1
ASSDSPGGADTQY	TRBV6-4	TRBJ2-3
AWSALVDQY	TRBV30	TRBJ2-5
ASSVGDSTYEQY	TRBV9	TRBJ2-7
ASSLRQGMGTDTQY	TRBV27	TRBJ2-3
ASSTWTGLKVGTEAF	TRBV7-3	TRBJ1-1
ASTTLGTGSTEAF	TRBV19	TRBJ1-1
ASRYTGDDEQF	TRBV27	TRBJ2-1
ASSVGTSGSPDTQY	TRBV5-1	TRBJ2-3
ASLRSGTGGSNEQF	TRBV6-6	TRBJ2-1
SAGGQEAF	TRBV20-1	TRBJ1-1
ASSHGQGMSYEQY	TRBV6-6	TRBJ2-7
ASSPGGTANSYEQY	TRBV5-1	TRBJ2-7
ASTGHSTNEKLF	TRBV19	TRBJ1-4
ASRRTGPGTEAF	TRBV2	TRBJ1-1
ASSFGGSNTEAF	TRBV28	TRBJ1-1
ASTTHGAPSNQPQH	TRBV19	TRBJ1-5
ASGRGGQETQY	TRBV12-5	TRBJ2-5
ASSSSSGRHNEQF	TRBV11-3	TRBJ2-1
ASSLGETRSGVHEQY	TRBV5-5	TRBJ2-7
ASSFGGAGGYT	TRBV11-2	TRBJ1-2
ASSLQGWGVLDTEAF	TRBV19	TRBJ1-1
ASSNTGLEAAEQY	TRBV6-1	TRBJ2-7